Detailed here is one T cell receptor beta chain. Its antigen is unknown. The cohort consisted of hundreds of healthy bone marrow donors. At the time of sampling, every cohort member was nominally healthy, though immune exposures that went unrecorded were likely present. The donor was CMV seronegative and belonged to the group of roughly 330 seronegative cohort members. Every donor gave a peripheral blood sample, and the peripheral blood mononuclear cells from that sample were used for TCR beta sequencing. The Qiagen DNeasy Blood Extraction Kit was used to extract genomic DNA from the blood cell samples. The CDR3 numbers 15 residues from cysteine through phenylalanine. The kept DNA is CDR3 alone, 45 bases in frame from the first base. Based on the germline V gene (reference sequence), the CDR1 and CDR2 sequences are GTSNPN and SVGIG. Unmatched junction bases come to 3, with V trimmed by 0 bases and J by 2 bases.

The entry originates in a study of cytomegalovirus exposure and HLA in healthy donors (dated by TCRdb to the late 2010s). Context from the whole study: An earlier analysis of more than 550 of the donors reported 276 Gb of sequence data and roughly 120 million unique TCR beta sequences obtained from 150 million to 200 million T cells. The genetic ancestry cluster associated with self-reported Caucasian donors included over 65% of the 398 genotyped donors. To decide whether each TCR beta V gene segment behaved as functional or pseudogenic, an earlier analysis of some 540 of the donors relied on high-throughput TCR beta sequencing. To predict cytomegalovirus infection status, the study combined high-throughput TCR immunosequencing, statistical association of individual TCRs with disease status, and machine learning. Rather than using new phenotypic data, the later analysis identified candidate immune exposures from TCR beta sequences and from how often those sequences occurred across donors. Across some 400 genotyped donors of the cohort, an average of about 240,000 unique TCR beta nucleotide sequences per donor were sequenced, and 15% to 20% of those sequences were non-productive. Besides the first cohort of 666 subjects, a separate validation cohort made up of roughly 130 different subjects was used. Every discovery cohort repertoire had been produced on one sequencing platform. Genome-wide SNP genotypes for about three fifths of the roughly 670 donors were used in a later genetic analysis, which treated that subset as a discovery cohort. Because of strong linkage in the cohort, 5 or 6 DR-DQ haplotypes were treated as single units for association and clustering. A later analysis re-analyzed previously published TCR beta repertoires from 666 donors and added high-resolution HLA genotyping to study TCR occurrence patterns. Donor age, sex, ethnicity and CMV serostatus were compiled together with the repertoire data. The study aimed to test whether signatures of past pathogen exposure could be identified by cataloging public T cell receptors. Typing coverage differed by locus: A, B, C, DRB1 and DQB1 were typed in about 629-630 donors, DQA1 in 522, DPA1 in 606, and DPB1 in 450 to 480. About 280 gigabases of sequencing data and around 85 million unique TCR sequences made up an early release that covered several hundred HLA-typed donors. The study profiled the T cell repertoires of more than 500 subjects by immunosequencing and related them to cytomegalovirus serostatus. HLA typing covered class I and class II loci at four-digit resolution. Overall results and qualifications from the work: A further reported finding was that TCR beta sequences accurately predicted the HLA-A and HLA-B alleles for most subjects in the first cohort. For the cohort, immune exposure information was limited to CMV serostatus. In both the original and validation cohorts, the classifier was reported to diagnose cytomegalovirus status with high specificity and sensitivity. Because the 87-base-pair reads could not distinguish some IMGT-functional V segments, including TRBV6-2 and TRBV6-3, those segments were excluded. Correlated functional status among segregating V segments might reflect linkage disequilibrium, but an unknown experimental factor could not be ruled out. The sequencing pipeline was judged likely to have produced a cluster of highly shared sequence variants as a technical artifact. It was suggested by the authors that the approach could potentially be generalized to other disease states and immunological phenotypes. Across donors, most TCR sequences were observed very rarely, whereas some public TCRs were present in many individuals. A later analysis found that most CMV-associated TCR beta chains appeared HLA-restricted, with HLA associations seemingly driven largely by CMV exposure. A later analysis found that HLA-associated TCR beta chains were more clonally expanded and had lower generation probabilities than equally common non-associated chains. Presence/absence analyses assumed roughly uniform sequencing depth across donors, an assumption that may not hold. Because counts were too low, seventeen rarely observed V segments, including chromosome 9 orphons, were excluded from the earlier analysis of 587 of the donors. According to a later analysis, TCR association rates differed among HLA loci, with DRB1 alleles showing the most associated TCRs and HLA-C alleles showing the fewest. A few of the identified cytomegalovirus-associated TCR beta chains were confirmed in vitro to be specific for cytomegalovirus antigens. In an earlier analysis of around 600 of the donors, most TCR beta V segments appeared in productive rearrangements about 87% or about 30% of the time, broadly matching IMGT annotations. When HLA alleles, especially DR and DQ, strongly co-occurred, attributing TCR associations to individual alleles was difficult. A total of roughly 160 TCR beta chains were listed by the study as associated with cytomegalovirus. A later analysis associated 15,000 to 20,000 TCR beta sequences with specific HLA alleles at a false discovery rate of 0.05. V-gene and J-gene trimming of TCR beta chains was associated with a missense DCLRE1C variant in a later genetic analysis, and the association was replicated in an independent cohort. In this cohort, only TCR beta chains were sequenced, and detectable features were limited by the absence of alpha or paired-chain data. Compared with the approximately 700-donor mean, donors in an Asian-associated ancestry cluster had fewer N-insertions in productive TCRs, according to a later genetic analysis. Several of the top co-occurrence clusters appeared to be linked to parvovirus B19, influenza, CMV and Epstein-Barr virus, according to a later analysis. HLA typing was unavailable for some donors at each locus, so association tests used only the typed subset.

Libraries were constructed by the immunoSEQ multiplex PCR assay. For the multiplex PCR, a mixture combining 60 forward primers for TCR Vbeta segments and 13 reverse primers for TCR Jbeta segments was used. The CDR3 region of rearranged TCR beta genes was amplified from genomic DNA by a multiplex PCR assay. On the Illumina HiSeq System, the amplified TCR beta libraries were sequenced as 87-base-pair reads. On the authors' methods: A later analysis counted tens of millions of unique TCR beta chains across the approximately 700 repertoires, and some 11 million of these chains were shared by at least two donors. Raw reads were error-corrected and collapsed into unique sequences with a nearest-neighbor algorithm that merged closely related sequences to remove PCR and sequencing errors. V, D and J gene segments were assigned by aligning CDR3 sequences to IMGT reference sequences. For a sequence to be retained, a match of at least six nucleotides was required to both a V gene segment and a J gene segment. Rearrangements were called productive when the CDR3 lacked stop codons and stayed in frame with V and J; all others were non-productive. CDR3 was defined by IMGT convention, running from the second conserved V-encoded cysteine to the conserved J-encoded phenylalanine. The earlier analysis of about 640 of the donors excluded any sequence lacking an unambiguous match to a single V gene segment. An earlier analysis of almost 600 of the donors classified V segments as functional when productive rearrangements were above 56.7% and as segregating when the standard deviation between donors was above 5%. A statistical classification framework was built to diagnose cytomegalovirus status from the catalog of TCR beta chain sequences. A later analysis assigned V and J genes by comparing TCR nucleotide sequences with IMGT/GENE-DB human TR gene sequences. In a later analysis, CDR3 sequences and most-parsimonious VDJ recombination scenarios were assigned using the TCRdist pipeline. In a later analysis, each TCR beta chain was defined by its CDR3 amino acid sequence together with its V-gene family, and reads without a unique V-gene family were excluded. A later analysis removed 500 to 600 highly shared, low-generation-probability nucleotide sequences to deal with suspected cross-contamination and a sequencing artifact. In a later analysis, a clonal expansion index was calculated for each public chain from normalized within-repertoire ranks of inferred template counts. A later analysis computed generation probabilities with a VDJ recombination model fitted to out-of-frame rearrangements, and checked the results against IGoR. In a later analysis, hypergeometric tests were used to score TCR-TCR, TCR-HLA and TCR-CMV co-occurrence, with a repertoire-size bias correction applied to TCR pairs. A later analysis estimated false discovery rates by permuting HLA or CMV assignments 20 times. In a later analysis, co-occurring TCRs were grouped using DBSCAN, and TCRdist sequence similarity was added for clustering within HLA-allele-positive subsets. For co-occurrence clustering, repertoires with fewer than 30,000 or more than 120,000 public chains were excluded, along with five or six repertoires with anomalous nucleotide sharing. TCRdb holds this immuneACCESS table with in-frame rearrangements only. Some clones are missing; in checked studies, unresolved V genes explain under half, and the rest has no known cause. The V and J calls and the clone size are those of that table, but D and trimming were determined from the DNA. Per the sample table, the count is roughly 65,000 clones. About 15% of the sample is held by the ten biggest clonotypes.

This receptor chain uses TRBV30 and TRBJ2-5, with 10 central nucleotides matching TRBD2. The clonotype originates from a boy between 5 and 17 years old in good health and CMV-seronegative. Sequencing was performed on PBMCs. The DNA sequence is as follows: TGTGCCTGGAGTGTAAGGACTAGCGGTCAAGAGACCCAGTACTTC. This gives the protein CAWSVRTSGQETQYF.